This section outlines one TCR beta chain sequence together with its context. Its antigen is not identified. Researchers ran the PCR with 60 Vbeta and 13 Jbeta primers. Profiling relied on immunoSEQ multiplex PCR, and the TCRdb table lists in-frame clones only, not all of them. Of some 200,000 clones listed, about four fifths are singletons. This entry belongs to a study of cytomegalovirus exposure and HLA in healthy donors. Notes on the study in general: What a later analysis reportedly showed was that an Asian-associated ancestry cluster had fewer N-insertions than the approximately 670-donor mean.

This CDR3 has 15 amino acids. V shed 3 bases, J shed 3 bases, and the junction held 8 bases outside the gene matches. The germline CDR1 and CDR2 sequences are SNHLY and FYNNEI. The gene calls are TRBV2 and TRBJ2-7; TRBD2 aligns across 7 bases. Sequenced sample: PBMCs. The source is a woman between 18 and 29 years old in good health and CMV-seronegative. The DNA for the CDR3 is TGTGCCAGCAGTGATACGCTAGCGGACAACTACGAGCAGTACGTC. Its protein is CASSDTLADNYEQYV.